This TCR beta chain was sequenced for a study of shared clonotypes between healthy human individuals. Study results and caveats: Compared with clonotypes that all four donors shared, non-shared clonotypes had lower generation probabilities.

With respect to this clone: As yet, its antigen is unknown.

Researchers partitioned CD4+ cells into CD45RA+ naive and CD45RA-negative memory subsets. Some 30,000 T cell genomes, or 200 ng DNA, went into the sorted-subset replicate PCRs. Produced via immunoSEQ multiplex PCR; TCRdb's table is partial and in-frame only. The sample shows about 1.1 million clones, around 77% of them seen only once. This CDR3 has 15 amino acids. V lost 8 bases and J lost 0, with 14 bases in between. Germline V CDR1 and CDR2: MNHNS, SASEGT. The sequenced sample was memory CD4+ T cells from PBMCs. Subset reported: CD45RA-negative fraction. The chain recombines TRBV6-1 with TRBJ1-5; no clear D gene. The TCR sequence derives from a young man in good health. Some clones in this sample may be carry-over from other donors' samples. DNA of the CDR3: TGTGCCAGCCACCTTGGGCCCGATAGCAATCAGCCCCAGCATTTT. Protein sequence: CASHLGPDSNQPQHF.